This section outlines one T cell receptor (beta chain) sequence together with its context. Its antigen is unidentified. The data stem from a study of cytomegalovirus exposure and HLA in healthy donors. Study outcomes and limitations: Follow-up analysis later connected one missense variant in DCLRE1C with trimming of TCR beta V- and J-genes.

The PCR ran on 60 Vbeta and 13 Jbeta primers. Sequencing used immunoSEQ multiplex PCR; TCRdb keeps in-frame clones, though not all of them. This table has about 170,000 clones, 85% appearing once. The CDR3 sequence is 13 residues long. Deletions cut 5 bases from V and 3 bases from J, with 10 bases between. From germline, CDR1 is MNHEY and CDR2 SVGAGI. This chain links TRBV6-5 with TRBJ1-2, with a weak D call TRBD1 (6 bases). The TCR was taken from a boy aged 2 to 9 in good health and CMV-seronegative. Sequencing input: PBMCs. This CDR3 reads CASSVGADYGYTF. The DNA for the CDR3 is TGTGCCAGCAGTGTGGGGGCCGACTATGGCTACACCTTC.